This TCR beta chain came from a study of shared clonotypes between healthy human individuals (dated by TCRdb to about 2020). General notes on the study: The cohort included a few men and a couple of women between 18 and 49 years of age. For each donor, three plates each were used for CD4 naive and CD4 memory, two plates were used for CD8 naive, and one plate was used for CD8 memory. To estimate repertoire size and how much clonotype sharing occurs between individuals, the study deeply sequenced the blood TCR repertoires of several healthy adults. To increase sequencing depth and limit assay-specific biases, TCR repertoire library preparation and sequencing were carried out by different laboratories using diverse techniques. Leukapheresis yielded between about 0.9 and 9 billion PBMCs per donor. Study-wide conclusions, independent of this receptor: Larger estimated clonotype richness was generally found for naive subsets than for memory subsets. Pairwise subsampling indicated that sequencing depth was expected to affect the degree of clonotype sharing among donors. Rarefaction of sorted-subset datasets indicated incomplete sequencing despite the large sequencing depth. Because the study included only a small number of donors, the genetic and exposure-history diversity represented was limited. Sharing across several donors was observed for roughly 5.4% of naive CD4, about 3.2% of naive CD8, over 2% of memory CD4, and 0.4% of memory CD8 clonotypes. Sampling was restricted to blood, and TCR repertoires in tissues likely differ from the TCR repertoires found in blood. Compared with non-shared clonotypes, the clonotypes found in all four sorted-subset donors had higher generation probabilities.

Using the deep immunoSEQ assay, TCR CDR3 regions were amplified from genomic DNA by multiplex PCR. Genomic DNA extracted from each cell subset was distributed evenly over all wells of several immunoSEQ 96-well plates, and each plate served as one replicate. For sorted subsets, 200 to 250 ng of genomic DNA, equivalent to 25,000 to 35,000 T cell genomes, went into each replicate PCR. The purified libraries were quantified using a Qubit 3.0 fluorometer, sized with a Bioanalyzer 2100, and then quantified again using the KAPA Library Quantification kit. Every immunoSEQ 96-well plate was sequenced on a separate single-read 150-cycle Illumina NextSeq 550 flow cell. In the source study's methods: The immunoSEQ output contained only junctional sequences without quality scores, so filtering could not match that applied to full-length reads. To assign V/J genes and CDR3, sequences were annotated against IMGT germline references using PyIR, a Python wrapper for IgBLAST v1.9. Reads were filtered out if the reads had weak V/J assignments (E-value above 1e-6), no CDR3, stop codons, out-of-frame junctions, or ambiguous translated residues. V3J clonotypes were defined as sequences sharing the same inferred V gene, J gene, and CDR3 amino acid sequence. Percentage overlap between repertoires was calculated by dividing the number of shared unique clonotypes by the size of the smaller repertoire. Three approaches were used to assess repertoire richness: RTK rarefaction, the Chao1 estimator, and Recon v2.1 estimates of unobserved clonotypes. Generation probabilities were computed with OLGA for all TCRbeta clonotypes obtained by the gDNA method from four donors. The clones in this table, taken by TCRdb from immuneACCESS, are in-frame only. Not every clone is retained; where verified, under half of the shortfall comes from an unresolved V gene, and the cause of the rest is unknown. Clone size and V and J calls were adopted from that table, with D and trimming inferred from the DNA. This sample lists over a million clones; 98% to 99% were detected once. The ten largest clones capture roughly 0.35% of the sample.

The CDR1 and CDR2 encoded by the germline V gene are ENHRY and SYGVKD. Trimming takes 5 bases off V and 1 base off J; junction bases not matched to a gene: 7. From cysteine to phenylalanine, the CDR3 is 16 amino acids long. The retained sequence is limited to the CDR3, 48 bases, with the frame set at the first base. The donors were healthy, HIV-negative adults with no recently reported acute infections or vaccinations. Every donor was a Caucasian adult living in Nashville, Tennessee, USA. Magnetic negative selection was used to enrich CD4+ T cells, after which naive cells were positively selected on CD45RA and the negative fraction became the memory subset. After blood collection by leukapheresis, PBMCs were isolated using Ficoll-Histopaque density gradient centrifugation and then cryopreserved in the vapor phase of liquid nitrogen. Analytical flow cytometry was used to check the purity and quantity of each magnetically sorted T cell population. Genomic DNA was isolated from every sorted fraction and measured by UV absorbance on a Nanodrop 2000c.

About this clone: No cognate antigen has been identified for it. Within one base of it there is no much larger clone, and no base qualities were kept.

This receptor was taken from a man between 25 and 39 years old in good health. The chain couples TRBV10-3 to TRBJ2-2, with TRBD1 matching 7 junction bases. The specimen was naive CD4+ T cells sorted from blood. The cell subset or site label here, explained by the study, means: CD45RA+ positively selected. Here is the DNA: TGTGCCATCAGTAACACAGGGGTGTTGAACACCGGGGAGCTGTTTTTT. The resulting protein is CAISNTGVLNTGELFF.